This entry lists 20 T cell receptor beta chains sequenced from one sample in a study of vaccination and CD4 T cells after COVID-19. Sequencing of the DNA from cultured CD4+ T cells was carried out with the Oncomine TCR Beta short-read assay. TCRdb independently ran MiXCR on the PCR reads; one entry per CDR3 protein. The table includes just over 20,000 distinct CDR3 sequences, around 68% detected once. Specified treatment: roughly 10-day PBMC culture with coronavirus spike peptide pools or control peptides (ViraFEST assay). The antigens of these receptors remain unknown. The sample consisted of CD4+ T cells from blood, cultured in vitro, taken before SARS-CoV-2 vaccination. The receptors derive from a human donor who received a COVID-19 vaccine.

The chain links TRBV27 to TRBJ2-1, with D possibly being TRBD1 or TRBD2 (5 bases each). CDR1 MNHEY and CDR2 SMNVEV come from the germline V gene (reference sequence). This CDR3 spans 13 amino acids. Trimming removed 6 bases at V and 7 bases at J, with 13 bases between. The CDR3 nucleotides are TGTGCCAGCAGAGTAAGTTGGGGGAATGAGCAGTTCTTC. Translating it yields CASRVSWGNEQFF.

The chain uses TRBV20-1 and TRBJ1-5, with 7 nucleotides matching TRBD1. The CDR3 runs to 18 residues. V shed 2 bases, J shed 1 base, and the junction held 14 bases outside the gene matches. The germline V gene encodes CDR1 DFQATT and CDR2 SNEGSKA (reference sequence). The CDR3 nucleotides read TGCAGTGCTAGACCTTTGGACAGGCGCGGGCGAAGCAATCAGCCCCAGCATTTT. Protein product: CSARPLDRRGRSNQPQHF.

CDR3 sequence reads: CASNGANYGYTF. The CDR3, as DNA: TGTGCCAGCAATGGGGCTAACTATGGCTACACCTTC. The chain links TRBV6-1 to TRBJ1-2; D is undetermined. V was shortened by 7 bases and J by 0 bases, with 6 bases between the two germline ends. The CDR3 has 12 amino acids. Looked up from germline, CDR1 is MNHNS and CDR2 is SASEGT.

The CDR3 coding sequence is TGTGCCAGTAGTATATCTCACTCAGGTGGCTACACCTTC. Protein: CASSISHSGGYTF. The chain carries TRBV19 and TRBJ1-2, with D unclear. Germline V gene data show CDR1 as LNHDA and CDR2 as SQIVND (reference sequence). With 2 bases removed from V and 7 bases from J, the gap between germline ends came to 11 bases. The CDR3 sequence is 13 residues long.

About this clonotype itself: One junction end does not reproduce the germline sequence, and a read error may be involved. The rearrangement joins TRBV6-1 to TRBJ2-3; D tentatively reads TRBD1 or TRBD2 (6 bases each). Germline CDR1 and CDR2: MNHNS and SASEGT. The CDR3 runs 15 residues. CDR3 in amino acids: CVSSGLQGVADTQYF. CDR3 nucleotide sequence: TGTGTCAGCAGTGGACTACAGGGAGTCGCAGATACGCAGTATTTT.

The V call is TRBV10-3, the J call TRBJ2-3, with TRBD2 matching over 9 bases. Germline lookup yields CDR1 ENHRY and CDR2 SYGVKD. Unmatched junction bases numbered 6, after V lost 3 bases and J lost 5 bases. CDR3 length equals 15 residues. DNA of the CDR3: TGTGCCATCAGTGACCGAGCGGGGGGAATAGATACGCAGTATTTT. It encodes CAISDRAGGIDTQYF.

This clonotype was seen only a few times. The rearrangement joins TRBV2 to TRBJ2-5; D is unresolved. Germline V lookup: CDR1 SNHLY, CDR2 FYNNEI. The CDR3 length is 13 residues. V gave up 4 bases and J gave up 3 bases, with 9 bases separating them. CDR3 protein: CASSGDDKETQYF. CDR3 sequence (DNA): TGTGCCAGCAGTGGCGACGATAAAGAGACCCAGTACTTC.

The rearrangement uses TRBV6-1 and TRBJ2-5; D ambiguous. Trimming took off 5 bases at V and 0 bases at J, with 13 bases between the two ends. CDR3 size: 15 residues. Looked up from germline, CDR1 is MNHNS and CDR2 is SASEGT. CDR3 in amino acids: CASSHTQLYQETQYF. The CDR3 DNA is TGTGCCAGCAGTCACACACAGCTGTACCAAGAGACCCAGTACTTC.

V is TRBV7-2 and J is TRBJ2-2, with TRBD2 identical over 12 bases. CDR1 and CDR2 from the germline V gene are SGHTA and FQGNSA. With 6 bases clipped from V and 6 bases from J, the junction kept 5 bases outside the gene matches. There are 15 residues in the CDR3. The CDR3 loop is CASRASGGASGELFF. The CDR3 DNA sequence: TGTGCCAGCAGGGCTAGCGGGGGGGCCTCCGGGGAGCTGTTTTTT.

The rearrangement joins TRBV6-1 to TRBJ1-2, with 7 nucleotides matching TRBD1. The CDR3 spans 16 residues. Germline CDR1 reads MNHNS; CDR2 reads SASEGT. V gave up 4 bases and J gave up 5 bases; unmatched junction bases: 13. CDR3 sequence reads: CASSVVSAGGGYGYTF. DNA for the CDR3: TGTGCCAGCAGTGTCGTCTCGGCAGGGGGAGGATATGGCTACACCTTC.

The CDR3, as DNA: TGTGCCAGCAGCCCCAGGGAGAGAGCGACTGAAGCTTTCTTT. Translating it yields CASSPRERATEAFF. The chain combines TRBV7-3 with TRBJ1-1; TRBD1 might be the D (5 bases). Trimming removed 5 bases from V and 5 bases from J, with 15 bases in between. This CDR3 comprises 14 residues. Germline V gene lookup returns CDR1 SGHTA and CDR2 FQGTGA.

The chain couples TRBV20-1 to TRBJ2-5, with 8 bases that match TRBD2. Germline loops: CDR1 DFQATT, CDR2 SNEGSKA (reference sequence). V shed 0 bases, J shed 10 bases, and the junction held 7 bases outside the gene matches. The CDR3 runs to 13 residues. The CDR3 sequence is CSARDVGGGLQYF. In nucleotides, the CDR3 is TGCAGTGCTAGAGATGTCGGGGGGGGGCTCCAGTACTTC.

CDR3 nucleotides: TGTGCCAGCAGTGAGTTGACCGCCGGGGTACCGGGTCCAGATACGCAGTATTTT. Its translation is CASSELTAGVPGPDTQYF. The rearrangement links TRBV6-1 to TRBJ2-3, with D possibly being TRBD2 (5 bases). CDR3 size: 18 residues. Trimming removed 3 bases from V and 4 bases from J, with 23 bases in between. Germline loops: CDR1 MNHNS, CDR2 SASEGT.

The chain recombines TRBV7-9 with TRBJ1-4, with 7 bases aligning to TRBD1. This CDR3 spans 17 amino acids. Per the germline V gene, CDR1 is SEHNR and CDR2 is FQNEAQ (reference sequence). The V and J ends lost 6 bases and 3 bases, in that order; junction bases with no gene match: 13. CDR3 sequence (DNA): TGTGCCAGCAGTAGAACAAAACCGGGACAGCCTAATGAAAAACTGTTTTTT. This codes for CASSRTKPGQPNEKLFF.

This rearrangement joins TRBV7-9 to TRBJ2-3; D is uncertain. Germline CDR1 and CDR2: SEHNR and FQNEAQ (reference sequence). The CDR3 loop spans 16 amino acids. Trimming pared 0 bases from V and 2 bases from J, leaving 12 bases between. This chain's CDR3 is CASSLARTALTDTQYF. Here the CDR3 DNA reads TGTGCCAGCAGCTTAGCAAGGACGGCCCTCACAGATACGCAGTATTTT.

The chain joins TRBV18 to TRBJ2-1, with D possibly TRBD1 on 5 matching bases. The CDR3 spans 13 residues. Deletions cut 4 bases from V and 9 bases from J, with 13 bases between. CDR1 is KGHSH and CDR2 is LQKENI in the germline V gene. CDR3 DNA: TGTGCCAGCTCACGAGGTACTGACAGTGAGCAGTTCTTC. Its translation is CASSRGTDSEQFF.

The V and J genes are TRBV10-1 and TRBJ2-2, with D perhaps TRBD1 or TRBD2 (5 bases each). The V and J ends lost 2 bases and 6 bases respectively, with 16 bases between them. The CDR3 covers 16 residues. Germline V gene data show CDR1 as WNHNN and CDR2 as SYGVQD (reference sequence). The CDR3 nucleotides read TGCGCCAGCAGTGAGCGGGACCCACTCTCCGCCGGGGAGCTGTTTTTT. Translation: CASSERDPLSAGELFF.

The V gene is TRBV20-1, the J gene TRBJ2-1; D might be TRBD2 (6 bases). CDR1 and CDR2 from the germline V gene are DFQATT and SNEGSKA (reference sequence). The length of the CDR3 is 14 residues. V was cut by 3 bases and J by 6 bases, with 15 bases left in between. CDR3 in amino acids: CSASRRGRGNEQFF. The CDR3 region has the DNA TGCAGTGCTAGTCGGCGGGGCCGGGGCAATGAGCAGTTCTTC.

This sequence joins TRBV6-5 and TRBJ2-1; a weak D match, TRBD1 (5 bases). Looked up from germline, CDR1 is MNHEY and CDR2 is SVGAGI. The CDR3 runs to 12 residues. V dropped 0 bases and J dropped 9 bases, with 6 bases sitting between them. This chain's CDR3 is CASSYSGVEQFF. For the CDR3, the DNA is TGTGCCAGCAGTTACTCAGGGGTTGAGCAGTTCTTC.

This chain connects TRBV5-4 to TRBJ2-2, with 9 bases aligning to TRBD2. CDR1 is SGHNT, CDR2 YYREEE, per germline (reference sequence). V lost 3 bases to trimming and J lost 4 bases; unmatched junction nucleotides: 7. The CDR3 is 16 residues long. The CDR3 DNA reads TGTGCCAGCAGCTCAAGCGGGGGGTTAGGCACCGGGGAGCTGTTTTTT. Amino acid sequence: CASSSSGGLGTGELFF.